Detailed here is one T cell receptor (beta chain). Germline V gene sequence: CDR1 SNHLY, CDR2 FYNNEI. The CDR3 contains 12 residues. The ends were cut back, 7 bases at V and 3 bases at J, with 9 bases in the middle. This sample stems from a study of technical replicates of blood from several donors. This table comes from immunoSEQ multiplex PCR, and its TCRdb copy is limited to in-frame clones, with some not included. The sample yields more than 11,000 clones, approximately 88% seen once. The specimen was PBMCs. This clonotype originated in a human donor in good health. The chain links TRBV2 to TRBJ2-5; maybe TRBD1 (5 bases). Here the CDR3 DNA reads TGTGCCAGCATCGACAGAAAAGAGACCCAGTACTTC. Translated, it gives CASIDRKETQYF.